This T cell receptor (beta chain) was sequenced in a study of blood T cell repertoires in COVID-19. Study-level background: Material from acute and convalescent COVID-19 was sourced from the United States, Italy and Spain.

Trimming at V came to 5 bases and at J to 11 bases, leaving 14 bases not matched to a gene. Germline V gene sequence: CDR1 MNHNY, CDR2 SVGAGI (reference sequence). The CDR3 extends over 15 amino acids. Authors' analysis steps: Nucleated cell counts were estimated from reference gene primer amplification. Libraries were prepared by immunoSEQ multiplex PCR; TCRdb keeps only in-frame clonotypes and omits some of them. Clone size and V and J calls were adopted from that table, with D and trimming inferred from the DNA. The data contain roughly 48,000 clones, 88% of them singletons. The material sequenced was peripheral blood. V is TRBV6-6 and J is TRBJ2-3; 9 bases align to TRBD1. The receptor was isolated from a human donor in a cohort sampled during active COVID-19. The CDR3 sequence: CASSPQARDREVQYF. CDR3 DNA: TGTGCCAGCAGTCCGCAAGCCCGGGACAGGGAGGTGCAGTATTTT.